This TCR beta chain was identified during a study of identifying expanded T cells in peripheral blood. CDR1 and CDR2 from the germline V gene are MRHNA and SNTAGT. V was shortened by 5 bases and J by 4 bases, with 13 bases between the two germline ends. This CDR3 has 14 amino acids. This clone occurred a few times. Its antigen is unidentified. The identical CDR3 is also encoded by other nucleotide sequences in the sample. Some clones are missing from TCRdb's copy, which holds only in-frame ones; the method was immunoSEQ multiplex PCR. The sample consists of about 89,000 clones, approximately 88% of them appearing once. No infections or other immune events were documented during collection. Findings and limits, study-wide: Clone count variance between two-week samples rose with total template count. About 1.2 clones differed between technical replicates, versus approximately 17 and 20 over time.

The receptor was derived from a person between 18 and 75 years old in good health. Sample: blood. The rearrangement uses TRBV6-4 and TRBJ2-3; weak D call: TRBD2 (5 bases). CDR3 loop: CASSSRGDADTQYF. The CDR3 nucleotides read TGTGCCAGCAGTTCACGGGGTGACGCAGATACGCAGTATTTT.